This section outlines one T cell receptor (beta chain) sequence together with its context. The Seattle site enrolled patients during active infection and followed them longitudinally. Germline V gene lookup returns CDR1 SGHRS and CDR2 YFSETQ. The V end was cut by 2 bases, the J end by 6 bases, with 11 bases between. CDR3 size: 14 residues. The record originates from a study of blood T cell repertoires in COVID-19. Study-level background: From T cells, B-cell-depleted T cells, or PBMCs came the material, which was cDNA or gDNA.

In the study's own analysis: It was from reference gene primer amplification that nucleated cell counts were estimated. Measured with immunoSEQ multiplex PCR; TCRdb has only the in-frame clones, and not every one. V and J calls and clone size follow that table, whereas D and trimming were derived from the DNA. The table lists 250,000 to 350,000 clones, about 90% of them singletons, with around 10% in the top ten. This TCR was sampled from a woman aged 30 to 39 with COVID-19, enrolled during active disease. The chain carries TRBV5-1 and TRBJ2-2; no firm D call. The sequenced sample consisted of peripheral blood. The CDR3 here is CASSFSTPPGELFF. As DNA, the CDR3 is TGCGCCAGCAGCTTTAGCACCCCTCCCGGGGAGCTGTTTTTT.